The T cell receptor (beta chain) described here comes from a study of CD4 T cell repertoires in COVID-19. Notes on the study in general: Sharing of several most expanded SARS-CoV-2-reactive clonotypes across memory subsets suggested intraclonal diversification. In SARS-CoV and/or HKU1 spike cultures, between about 6 and 26% of SARS-CoV-2 clonotypes reappeared.

These patients had recovered from COVID-19 ranging mild to severe. The V and J ends lost 1 base and 5 bases respectively, with 10 bases between them. The CDR3 extends over 13 amino acids. The germline gives CDR1 SGHDT, CDR2 YYEEEE. Of note for this clone: Its antigen is undetermined.

Measured with immunoSEQ multiplex PCR; TCRdb has only the in-frame clones, and not every one. The sample carries about 75,000 clones, about 83% recorded once. Specimen: CD4+ T cells from peripheral blood, collected after recovery from COVID-19. The receptor comes from a human donor who had COVID-19. The rearrangement joins TRBV5-6 to TRBJ2-7; the D call may be TRBD1 or TRBD2 (5 bases each). The CDR3: CASSLSGTDEQYF. CDR3 sequence (DNA): TGTGCCAGCAGCTTGTCCGGGACGGACGAGCAGTACTTC.